This TCR beta chain was captured by sequencing in a study of PD-L1 blockade in urothelial cancer. Study information: T cell content in blood samples showed a median of around 140,000.

Produced via immunoSEQ multiplex PCR; TCRdb's table is partial and in-frame only. The data hold approximately 36,000 clones, with 75% to 90% observed a single time. Time point meaning: peripheral blood 6 weeks after treatment start. Patients were diagnosed with urothelial carcinoma, either locally advanced or metastatic. CDR3 length: 16 amino acids. In germline, CDR1 is SGHRS, CDR2 YFSETQ. The sequences come from PBMCs, collected around atezolizumab (anti-PD-L1) treatment. This TCR was recovered from a man aged 35 to 55 with urothelial cancer. The genes are TRBV5-1 and TRBJ2-5; D possibly corresponds to TRBD1 (6 bases). Judging by the DNA end, TRBJ2-7 fits better; the J call may be wrong. This CDR3 is CASSLAPTGVVYEQYF. The CDR3 DNA sequence: TGCGCCAGCAGCTTGGCTCCGACAGGCGTCGTCTACGAGCAGTACTTC.